A selection of T cell receptor beta chains follows, all from one sample in a study of CD8+ T cells in alopecia areata. Produced via immunoSEQ multiplex PCR; TCRdb's table is partial and in-frame only. The sample lists around 200,000 clones, around 60% seen once, with around 13% in the top ten. The sequences come from CD8+ T cells sorted from blood, collected at week 24, from a patient treated with tofacitinib. The source of these receptors is a human donor with alopecia areata. Each CDR3 is given with its conserved first and last residue. D genes are given only for firm matches. Expanded clones get a size class; other rows say once, few or many, or leave the size out.

v_call,d_call,j_call,clone_size,cdr3_nt,cdr3_aa
TRBV19,.,TRBJ1-1,few,TGTGCCAGTAGTCTGAGGACCCGGAGGGACACTGAAGCTTTCTTT,CASSLRTRRDTEAFF
TRBV30,.,TRBJ1-4,few,TGTGCCTGGAGTCTAATAGGCGGAAAACTGTTTTTT,CAWSLIGGKLFF
TRBV12-5,.,TRBJ1-5,few,TGTGCTAGTGGTTTGGTAGCAGGGTATGATCAGCCCCAGCATTTT,CASGLVAGYDQPQHF
TRBV5-1,.,TRBJ2-1,once,TGCGCCAGCAGCTTGCGAGGGGGCAATGAGCAGTTCTTC,CASSLRGGNEQFF
TRBV7-4,.,TRBJ1-1,once,TGTGCCAGCAGCTTAGTCACCGGGTCTGAAGCTTTCTTT,CASSLVTGSEAFF
TRBV9,TRBD2,TRBJ2-3,.,TGTGCCAGCAATGGACTAGGAGATACGCAGTATTTT,CASNGLGDTQYF
TRBV6-5,TRBD2,TRBJ2-3,.,TGTGCCAGCCGCGGGGCGGGAGGGTCAGATACGCAGTATTTT,CASRGAGGSDTQYF
TRBV13,.,TRBJ1-6,.,TGTGCCAGCGGGAATAATTCACCCCTCCACTTT,CASGNNSPLHF
TRBV29-1,.,TRBJ2-7,.,TGCAGCGTACAGGGTGAACTGGGGGAGCAGTACTTC,CSVQGELGEQYF
TRBV27,.,TRBJ1-2,.,TGTGCCAGTTCAGGGGCTAACTATGGCTACACCTTC,CASSGANYGYTF
TRBV27,.,TRBJ2-1,.,TGTGCCAGCAGTCCCTTAGGCAGCTCCTACAATGAGCAGTTCTTC,CASSPLGSSYNEQFF
TRBV30,.,TRBJ2-5,.,TGTGCCTGGAGTCCTGACCCCCGCGGTGAAGAGACCCAGTACTTC,CAWSPDPRGEETQYF
TRBV27,.,TRBJ1-5,.,TGTGCCACCCCCACGGATAGCAATCAGCCCCAGCATTTT,CATPTDSNQPQHF
TRBV7-2,.,TRBJ2-2,.,TGTGCCAGCAGCTTATACGGGGGCTCGGTTATGGACACCGGGGAGCTGTTTTTT,CASSLYGGSVMDTGELFF
TRBV28,TRBD2,TRBJ2-1,.,TGTGCCAGCAGTTCCGGGAGAGCGGGGATTGAGCAGTTCTTC,CASSSGRAGIEQFF
TRBV29-1,.,TRBJ2-1,.,TGCAGCGTTCCCAGGGGCTACAATGAGCAGTTCTTC,CSVPRGYNEQFF
TRBV9,.,TRBJ2-7,.,TGTGCCAGCAGCGTAGGGCAGGATTACGAGCAGTACTTC,CASSVGQDYEQYF
TRBV30,.,TRBJ2-5,.,TGTGCCTGGAGGGGACTTCCGGAGACCCAGTACTTC,CAWRGLPETQYF
TRBV21-1,.,TRBJ1-2,.,TGTGCCAGCAGCACACGGACAGGGGGTGGCTACACCTTC,CASSTRTGGGYTF
TRBV27,.,TRBJ2-5,few,TGTGCCAGCAGTTTAACGCCAGAAGAGACCCAGTACTTC,CASSLTPEETQYF
TRBV29-1,.,TRBJ1-2,few,TGCAGCGCAGAGGACCGACCTAACTATGGCTACACCTTC,CSAEDRPNYGYTF
TRBV15,.,TRBJ1-5,few,TGTGCCACCAGCAGAGACAGGGATCTATCCAATCAGCCCCAGCATTTT,CATSRDRDLSNQPQHF
TRBV29-1,.,TRBJ1-1,.,TGCAGCGTTAAAACGGGGGAGACTGAAGCTTTCTTT,CSVKTGETEAFF
TRBV5-1,TRBD1,TRBJ2-5,.,TGCGCCAGCAGCATAGACCGGGACAGAAGAGAGACCCAGTACTTC,CASSIDRDRRETQYF
TRBV27,.,TRBJ1-5,.,TGTGCCAGCAGTCATAGGCAGGGGCCCCAGCATTTT,CASSHRQGPQHF
TRBV15,.,TRBJ2-7,few,TGTGCCACCAGCAGAGAGCGGAGAAACTACGAGCAGTACTTC,CATSRERRNYEQYF
TRBV5-1,TRBD2,TRBJ2-5,.,TGCGCCAGCAAACTAGCGGCGTACCAAGAGACCCAGTACTTC,CASKLAAYQETQYF
TRBV5-6,.,TRBJ2-5,.,TGTGCCAGCAGCTCCTCTCTCCAGGGTGGGGGGGAGACCCAGTACTTC,CASSSSLQGGGETQYF
TRBV21-1,.,TRBJ2-1,few,TGTGCCAGCAAGCCCCCGAGTGCGGGGAGGTTCTTC,CASKPPSAGRFF
TRBV13,TRBD1,TRBJ2-5,.,TGTGCCAGCAGCTTCGGCAGATTGGACAGGGAGGAGACCCAGTACTTC,CASSFGRLDREETQYF
TRBV30,.,TRBJ2-1,.,TGTGCCTGGAGTGTCGGAGGCGATGAGCAGTTCTTC,CAWSVGGDEQFF
TRBV15,.,TRBJ2-1,.,TGTGCCACCTCCGAGGAAAGATGGAATGAGCAGTTCTTC,CATSEERWNEQFF
TRBV10-3,.,TRBJ1-2,.,TGTGCCATCAGCCCCTCGGGACACCCGTTTGCTTGGGGCTACACCTTC,CAISPSGHPFAWGYTF